This TCR beta chain is from a study of T cells in Graves' hyperthyroidism and ophthalmopathy. Study-wide results and limits: Blood also carried most thyroid clonotypes expanded above 0.001.

Used for diagnoses were clinical symptoms, serum thyroxine and TRAb, thyroid ultrasound and orbital computed tomography. Cells are PBMCs isolated from around 9.4 ml of fresh blood. The CDR3 is 17 residues long. The V segment lost 6 bases and the J segment 6 bases; nucleotides outside the gene matches: 19. Germline V CDR1 and CDR2: SGHNT, YENEEA. Concerning this clonotype itself: What it binds is unknown.

Amplification of TCR beta CDR3 regions was performed using RNA transcripts as template. First-round RT-PCR with HTBI primers amplified the TCR CDR3 region. TCRdb reprocessed the multiplex PCR reads via MiXCR and lists one record per CDR3 protein. The sample holds under 800,000 distinct CDR3 sequences, about 14% seen once. This chain links TRBV11-3 with TRBJ2-7; TRBD2 agrees at 8 bases. This clonotype was obtained from a woman between 18 and 30 years old with Graves' hyperthyroidism. Sequenced input: blood. CDR3 nucleotide sequence: TGTGCCAGCAGACCTTACGGGGGGGACAAGACGAGGGGCGAGCAGTACTTC. Translated, it gives CASRPYGGDKTRGEQYF.